A selection of T cell receptor beta chains follows, all from one sample in a study of OX40 agonist ivuxolimab in advanced cancers. Only in-frame clones appear in the TCRdb table, and some are missing; sequencing was by immunoSEQ multiplex PCR. The sample includes 100,000 or so clones, approximately 92% of them seen just once. The input for sequencing was CD4+ or CD8+ T cells sorted from blood, taken in a trial of the OX40 agonist ivuxolimab. These receptors were taken from an adult with an advanced solid tumor such as melanoma, head and neck, liver or kidney cancer. Both conserved end residues are part of each CDR3. The D gene is left open where the match is weak. Clone size is given for some rows only: seen once, a few or many times, or a class if the clone is expanded.

TRBJ2-1	16	TRBV13	TRBD1	once	TGTGCCAGCAGCTTACAAGGGACAGGGCAGATAAATGAGCAGTTCTTC	CASSLQGTGQINEQFF
TRBJ2-7	14	TRBV10-3	NA	NA	TGTGCCATCAGTAGGCCGGGAAAGACCTACGAGCAGTACTTC	CAISRPGKTYEQYF
TRBJ1-2	17	TRBV6-4	NA	NA	TGTGCCAACGCATGCTGGGCAGGCGGTGCTCCTAACTATGGCTACACCTTC	CANACWAGGAPNYGYTF
TRBJ2-4	16	TRBV27	TRBD1	NA	TGTGCCAGCAGTTATTCACAGGGGGCCGCCAAAAACATTCAGTACTTC	CASSYSQGAAKNIQYF
TRBJ2-1	17	TRBV9	NA	NA	TGTGCCAGCAAAGCAACGGGGGTGAATAGACCCTACAATGAGCAGTTCTTC	CASKATGVNRPYNEQFF
TRBJ2-7	13	TRBV9	TRBD1	NA	TGTGCCAGCAGCGCTGGGACAGCCTACGAGCAGTACTTC	CASSAGTAYEQYF
TRBJ1-5	16	TRBV4-1	NA	NA	TGCGCCAGCAGCCAAGAAGCAGGGTATAGCAATCAGCCCCAGCATTTT	CASSQEAGYSNQPQHF
TRBJ2-3	13	TRBV19	NA	NA	TGTGCCAGTAGTATAGATAGGGCAGATACGCAGTATTTT	CASSIDRADTQYF
TRBJ2-1	13	TRBV19	NA	NA	TGTGCCAGTAGTGACAGTTCCTACAATGAGCAGTTCTTC	CASSDSSYNEQFF
TRBJ2-3	16	TRBV7-8	NA	NA	TGTGCCAGCAGCTTGGCAGGACTTGTCCCTACAGATACGCAGTATTTT	CASSLAGLVPTDTQYF
TRBJ1-1	12	TRBV5-1	TRBD1	NA	TGCGCCAGCAGCCTTACAGGGGTGGAAGCTTTCTTT	CASSLTGVEAFF
TRBJ1-5	15	TRBV19	NA	NA	TGTGCCAGTAGTATCACCTTATCTAGCAATCAGCCCCAGCATTTT	CASSITLSSNQPQHF
TRBJ1-1	14	TRBV10-2	TRBD1	once	TGCGCCAGCAGGATGGGACAGGGGACCACTGAAGCTTTCTTT	CASRMGQGTTEAFF
TRBJ2-3	15	TRBV5-1	NA	NA	TGCGCCAGCAGCTTGGACTACCCCAGCACAGATACGCAGTATTTT	CASSLDYPSTDTQYF
TRBJ2-7	14	TRBV11-2	NA	NA	TGTGCCAGCAGCTTAGATCTAGGGACCTACGAGCAGTACTTC	CASSLDLGTYEQYF
TRBJ1-1	14	TRBV2	NA	NA	TGTGCCGGAAGGGGGAGGCAGGGGAACACTGAAGCTTTCTTT	CAGRGRQGNTEAFF
TRBJ2-1	15	TRBV25-1	TRBD1	NA	TGTGCCAGCAGTGAAGGGCAGGGGGTCCTTAATGAGCAGTTCTTC	CASSEGQGVLNEQFF
TRBJ1-5	15	TRBV6-6	TRBD1	NA	TGTGCCAGCAGTTACGCAGGGGGTAGCAATCAGCCCCAGCATTTT	CASSYAGGSNQPQHF
TRBJ2-5	16	TRBV7-6	NA	NA	TGTGCCAGCAGCTGGTCCTCGTCACCCGGGCAAGAGACCCAGTACTTC	CASSWSSSPGQETQYF
TRBJ2-5	11	TRBV4-1	NA	NA	TGCGCCAGCAGCCAAGCCGAGACCCAGTACTTC	CASSQAETQYF
TRBJ1-2	15	TRBV11-3	TRBD1	NA	TGTGCCAGCAGCTCAGGACAGGGTCCTAACTATGGCTACACCTTC	CASSSGQGPNYGYTF
TRBJ1-1	14	TRBV29-1	NA	NA	TGCAGCGTTTCCTCCGGGACACCGAACACTGAAGCTTTCTTT	CSVSSGTPNTEAFF
TRBJ1-5	14	TRBV15	NA	NA	TGTGCCACCAGCCAGGGAATCGGCAATCAGCCCCAGCATTTT	CATSQGIGNQPQHF
TRBJ1-6	13	TRBV6-6	NA	NA	TGTGCCAGCCGAGGGCCCTATAATTCACCCCTCCACTTT	CASRGPYNSPLHF
TRBJ1-1	12	TRBV10-1	NA	NA	TGCGCCAGCAGTGAGAGAAACACTGAAGCTTTCTTT	CASSERNTEAFF
TRBJ2-2	13	TRBV25-1	NA	NA	TGTGCCAGCAGCCAGGGGTCCACCGGGGAGCTGTTTTTT	CASSQGSTGELFF